Sequencing of this T cell receptor (beta chain) was carried out in a study of Ad26.COV2.S vaccination and SARS-CoV-2 variants. Per germline, CDR1 SNHLY and CDR2 FYNNEI. CDR3 size: 15 residues. The V end lost 3 bases, the J end lost 3 bases, and 12 bases lay between the germline ends. Treatment in this sample: around 19 received Ad26.COV2.S at low or high dose, single or two shots; about 5 received placebo; per-sample allocation not given. After the first vaccine or placebo injection, samples were drawn on day 63. Profiled with immunoSEQ multiplex PCR; TCRdb holds only in-frame clones, not every one. There are 300,000 to 400,000 clones in the sample; about 87% occur only once, and 6.4% lies in the top ten.

The TCR was taken from a person aged 18 to 59 who received the Ad26.COV2.S COVID-19 vaccine or a placebo. The specimen was peripheral blood, collected in a trial of Ad26.COV2.S vaccine versus placebo. V usage is TRBV2 and J usage is TRBJ2-4; no clear D. CDR3 sequence (DNA): TGTGCCAGCAGTGATTCCCTACCCCGCAAAAACATTCAGTACTTC. It yields the protein CASSDSLPRKNIQYF.